This T cell receptor beta chain was sequenced for a study of cytotoxic CD8 clonotypes in ibrutinib-treated CLL. Germline CDR1 is SGHRS and CDR2 is YFSETQ. The J segment lost 2 bases and the V segment lost 0 bases, leaving 3 bases of the junction unmatched. This CDR3 region has 16 residues. Profiling relied on immunoSEQ multiplex PCR, and the TCRdb table lists in-frame clones only, not all of them. This sample has hundreds of thousands of clones, with around 75% found just once. With regard to this clone: What it binds is not known. This sample also contains other DNA sequences that code for the same CDR3.

Study results and caveats: For progressing versus sustained-remission patients, sampling times were not the same. Age-matched healthy donor levels were exceeded by baseline clonality, which tracked circulating CD8+ T-cell counts.

V usage is TRBV5-1 and J usage is TRBJ2-5; 11 positions match TRBD2. Sequencing used PBMCs, obtained after 12 months of ibrutinib treatment. The sequence derives from a human donor with chronic lymphocytic leukemia. In DNA form, the CDR3 reads TGCGCCAGCAGCTTGGGTCCTAGCGGGGGGCAAGAGACCCAGTACTTC. Residues: CASSLGPSGGQETQYF.